The next 27 T cell receptor beta chains were all read from a single sample in a study of regulatory T cells in long-lasting Graves disease. Through Arm-PCR of CDR3 regions and iRepertoire HTBI primers, TCR beta libraries were built. TCRdb reprocessed the multiplex PCR reads via MiXCR and lists one record per CDR3 protein. This repertoire shows some 250,000 distinct CDR3 sequences, around 20% found once; its top ten account for roughly 14%. Time point described: newly diagnosed GD, antithyroid drugs for less than 3 months. From RNA extracted from PBMCs, the TCR library was made. The source was peripheral blood mononuclear cells (PBMCs), collected at new diagnosis, from a patient treated with antithyroid drugs. The source is a female donor with Graves disease.

This clonotype was picked up many times. This chain joins TRBV6-2 or TRBV6-3 and TRBJ2-7, with D hard to call. The CDR3 is 15 amino acids. Trimming removed 2 bases from V and 0 bases from J, with 11 bases in between. Germline assignment: CDR1 MNHEY and CDR2 SVGEGT. The CDR3 spells CASSYGVSPSYEQYF. CDR3 bases: TGTGCCAGCAGTTACGGCGTCAGCCCCTCCTACGAGCAGTACTTC.

The V gene is TRBV12-3 or TRBV12-4, the J gene TRBJ1-1, with D unclear. Trimming removed 0 bases from V and 7 bases from J, with 12 bases in between. CDR3 length equals 14 residues. The CDR3 sequence: CASSLAVSKVEAFF. The CDR3 nucleotides are TGTGCCAGCAGTTTAGCGGTCTCAAAGGTTGAAGCTTTCTTT.

This clonotype has a count of ten or more. Sequence at one end of the junction differs from germline and may be a read error. Written as DNA, the CDR3 is TGTGCCAGCAGCTTGGAACGGCACACAGGTCAGCCCCAGCATTTT. Residues: CASSLERHTGQPQHF. The V and J genes are TRBV5-1 and TRBJ1-5; the D gene is possibly TRBD1 (5 bases). Per germline, CDR1 SGHRS and CDR2 YFSETQ. The CDR3 contains 15 residues.

This clonotype was picked up many times. The chain uses TRBV20-1 and TRBJ2-3; D gene ambiguous. CDR1 and CDR2 from the germline V gene are DFQATT and SNEGSKA (reference sequence). V lost 4 bases and J 2 bases, leaving 19 bases between the germline ends. The CDR3 spans 16 residues. The CDR3 bases are TGCAGTGCTAACCTCCTGGGAATAGGGAACACAGATACGCAGTATTTT. Translated, it gives CSANLLGIGNTDTQYF.

This clonotype was observed a handful of times. CDR3 protein: CASSIARGGQETQYF. The CDR3 region has the DNA TGTGCCAGTAGTATAGCAAGGGGTGGCCAAGAGACCCAGTACTTC. This chain links TRBV19 with TRBJ2-5; the D gene is possibly TRBD1 (5 bases). V was trimmed by 1 base and J by 1 base, leaving 10 bases between them. Germline V gives CDR1 LNHDA, CDR2 SQIVND (reference sequence). The length of the CDR3 is 15 residues.

This clonotype was observed a handful of times. This rearrangement joins TRBV5-4 to TRBJ2-5, with 9 positions matching TRBD1. CDR3 length: 15 residues. Unmatched junction bases numbered 4, after V lost 0 bases and J lost 4 bases. Germline CDR1 and CDR2: SGHNT and YYREEE (reference sequence). CDR3 loop: CASSLGGQGVETQYF. The DNA for the CDR3 is TGTGCCAGCAGCTTGGGGGGACAGGGCGTAGAGACCCAGTACTTC.

For this clonotype: It is likely a read error: a sequence one base away is far more abundant. The chain uses TRBV11-3 and TRBJ2-5, with TRBD2 matching 8 bases. The CDR3 runs 15 residues. CDR1 and CDR2 (germline): SGHNT, YENEEA. V lost 8 bases to trimming and J lost 0 bases; unmatched junction nucleotides: 8. The CDR3 loop reads CASALRGGNQETQYF. The CDR3 DNA is TGTGCCAGCGCGCTACGGGGGGGGAACCAAGAGACCCAGTACTTC.

This clonotype was found many times. This CDR3 is CASSFVGGQNEKLFF. The CDR3 DNA sequence: TGTGCCAGCAGCTTCGTTGGCGGTCAAAATGAAAAACTGTTTTTT. The V and J genes are TRBV5-5 and TRBJ1-4; D remains unclear. Germline-derived CDR1 and CDR2 are SGHKS and YYEKEE (reference sequence). The CDR3 runs to 15 residues. V dropped 2 bases and J dropped 5 bases, with 13 bases sitting between them.

This clonotype was seen more than once but under ten times. A read error may be the cause here, since a much bigger clone is one base away. This chain connects TRBV28 to TRBJ2-1, with TRBD2 matching 7 bases. There are 17 residues in the CDR3. Germline trimming cut 1 base from V and 6 bases from J; bases unmatched to any gene: 12. From germline, CDR1 is MDHEN and CDR2 SYDVKM. In DNA, the CDR3 is TGTGCCAGCAGTTTATACGCGGGGGACGTTTACTGCAATGAGCAGTTCTTC. Translated: CASSLYAGDVYCNEQFF.

This chain joins TRBV15 and TRBJ1-1, with a tentative D call TRBD1 (5 bases). This CDR3 is 15 amino acids long. V lost 5 bases to trimming and J lost 1 base, with 14 bases between them. The germline V gene encodes CDR1 LNHNV and CDR2 YYDKDF (reference sequence). In DNA form, the CDR3 reads TGTGCCACCAGCCCCACTGAGAGGGGGAACACTGAAGCTTTCTTT. Translated: CATSPTERGNTEAFF.

This clonotype was recorded at least ten times. J is TRBJ2-7 and V is TRBV20-1, with 9 bases that match TRBD2. Trimming cost V 3 bases and J 2 bases; bases outside gene matches: 11. The CDR3 loop spans 16 amino acids. CDR1 and CDR2 (germline): DFQATT, SNEGSKA (reference sequence). CDR3 in amino acids: CSARGRLAAEPYEQYF. Written as DNA, the CDR3 is TGCAGTGCTAGGGGGAGACTAGCGGCGGAGCCCTACGAGCAGTACTTC.

This clonotype was picked up many times. The CDR3 spells CASSSTSYNEQFF. CDR3 nucleotides: TGTGCCAGCAGCTCCACTAGCTACAATGAGCAGTTCTTC. The gene calls are TRBV6-2 or TRBV6-3 and TRBJ2-1; D perhaps matches TRBD2 (5 bases). The CDR3 loop spans 13 amino acids. Between the trimmed V and J ends, which lost 6 bases and 3 bases, there was a span of 9 bases. Germline V gene sequence: CDR1 MNHEY, CDR2 SVGEGT.

The rearrangement uses TRBV19 and TRBJ1-1, with 7 bases lining up with TRBD1. The germline CDR1 and CDR2 sequences are LNHDA and SQIVND (reference sequence). The junction had 8 bases not matched to a gene; V was cut back by 3 bases and J by 4 bases. The CDR3 length is 15 residues. DNA of the CDR3: TGTGCCAGTAGTATTTCGGGGCAGGGGGGCACTGAAGCTTTCTTT. Amino acid sequence: CASSISGQGGTEAFF.

The rearrangement uses TRBV6-1 and TRBJ2-5; TRBD2 matches 14 bases. Germline-derived CDR1 and CDR2 are MNHNS and SASEGT. The junction had 11 bases not matched to a gene; V was cut back by 6 bases and J by 5 bases. The CDR3 has 17 residues. As DNA, the CDR3 is TGTGCCAGCAGACCAGGACTAGCGGGAGGACGTGCTGAGACCCAGTACTTC. Translating gives CASRPGLAGGRAETQYF.

This sequence joins TRBV2 and TRBJ2-7; 7 nucleotides line up with TRBD2. The CDR3 length is 20 residues. Germline V lookup: CDR1 SNHLY, CDR2 FYNNEI. V lost 0 bases and J lost 4; bases outside the gene matches: 21. The CDR3 spells CASSEALNGRNPEKPYEQYF. In DNA, the CDR3 is TGTGCCAGCAGTGAAGCATTAAACGGGAGGAACCCGGAAAAACCTTACGAGCAGTACTTC. The variable domain in full, completed from reference TRBV2 and TRBJ2-7, reads EPEVTQTPSHQVTQMGQEVILRCVPISNHLYFYWYRQILGQKVEFLVSFYNNEISEKSEIFDDQFSVERPDGSNFTLKIRSTKLEDSAMYFCASSEALNGRNPEKPYEQYFGPGTRLTVT.

This clonotype came up many times. The genes are TRBV7-9 and TRBJ2-7, with 7 bases identical to TRBD2. CDR1 is SEHNR, CDR2 FQNEAQ, per germline (reference sequence). This CDR3 region has 14 residues. Trimming removed 1 base from V and 5 bases from J; junction bases left unmatched: 5. This CDR3 reads CASSLGVLADEQYF. Written as DNA, the CDR3 is TGTGCCAGCAGCTTAGGGGTGCTAGCGGACGAGCAGTACTTC. Full variable domain (remainder filled in from reference TRBV7-9 and TRBJ2-7): DTGVSQNPRHKITKRGQNVTFRCDPISEHNRLYWYRQTLGQGPEFLTYFQNEAQLEKSRLLSDRFSAERPKGSFSTLEIQRTEQGDSAMYLCASSLGVLADEQYFGPGTRLTVT.

CDR3 residues: CASSLIELQETQYF. CDR3 nucleotide sequence: TGTGCCAGCAGCTTAATTGAGCTACAAGAGACCCAGTACTTC. The chain has TRBV7-9 and TRBJ2-5; no clear D. Germline V gene sequence: CDR1 SEHNR, CDR2 FQNEAQ (reference sequence). The CDR3 sequence is 14 residues long. V lost 2 bases and J 2 bases, leaving 9 bases between the germline ends.

CDR3 coding DNA: TGTGCCAGCCGTCTCGGGGGGGCTGGCGGGGAGCTGTTTTTT. Translation gives CASRLGGAGGELFF. V is TRBV12-3 or TRBV12-4 and J is TRBJ2-2; TRBD2 matches 8 bases. Germline trimming cut 8 bases from V and 7 bases from J; bases unmatched to any gene: 9. The CDR3 consists of 14 residues.

This clonotype was recorded many times. The V call is TRBV4-1, the J call TRBJ2-1; D not resolved. Trimming removed 0 bases at V and 7 bases at J, with 7 bases between. Germline V gene lookup returns CDR1 MGHRA and CDR2 YSYEKL. CDR3 size: 13 residues. The DNA for the CDR3 is TGCGCCAGCAGCCAAGATTCTCGGAATGAGCAGTTCTTC. Encoded protein: CASSQDSRNEQFF.

This clonotype was detected many times. The chain recombines TRBV7-2 with TRBJ2-1, with D perhaps matching TRBD2 (6 bases). The germline V gene encodes CDR1 SGHTA and CDR2 FQGNSA. V lost 2 bases and J 9 bases, leaving 11 bases between the germline ends. CDR3 size: 13 residues. The CDR3 loop is CASSLTREIEQFF. The CDR3 nucleotides read TGTGCCAGCAGCTTAACCCGGGAGATTGAGCAGTTCTTC. The complete variable domain, with remaining parts taken from reference TRBV7-2 and TRBJ2-1, reads GAGVSQSPSNKVTEKGKDVELRCDPISGHTALYWYRQSLGQGLEFLIYFQGNSAPDKSGLPSDRFSAERTGGSVSTLTIQRTQQEDSAVYLCASSLTREIEQFFGPGTRLTVL.

This clonotype has at least ten counts. This chain links TRBV5-1 with TRBJ2-3; D gene ambiguous. The CDR3 is made up of 16 amino acids. In germline, CDR1 is SGHRS, CDR2 YFSETQ. V gave up 0 bases and J gave up 2 bases, with 13 bases separating them. In DNA, the CDR3 is TGCGCCAGCAGCTTGGCCACTGCCCAGGACACAGATACGCAGTATTTT. It yields the protein CASSLATAQDTDTQYF.

This clonotype appeared many times. The chain joins TRBV15 to TRBJ2-5; D not certain. V was cut by 0 bases and J by 6 bases, with 17 bases left in between. Germline V CDR1 and CDR2: LNHNV, YYDKDF (reference sequence). The CDR3 loop spans 16 amino acids. CDR3 nucleotide sequence: TGTGCCACCAGCAGAGATCTACGGTCTCGTGGGAAGACCCAGTACTTC. As protein: CATSRDLRSRGKTQYF.

The rearrangement links TRBV28 to TRBJ1-2; a weak D match, TRBD1 (6 bases). Germline V gene sequence: CDR1 MDHEN, CDR2 SYDVKM. The CDR3 totals 15 residues. Trimming pared 1 base from V and 4 bases from J, leaving 13 bases between. CDR3 DNA: TGTGCCAGCAGTTTATCGGGGGGCCCTAGCTATGGCTACACCTTC. Protein product: CASSLSGGPSYGYTF.

Many counts were recorded for this clonotype. The V call is TRBV12-3 or TRBV12-4, the J call TRBJ1-5; D call uncertain. The CDR3 sequence is 15 residues long. The V and J ends lost 1 base and 0 bases respectively, with 7 bases between them. CDR3 DNA sequence: TGTGCCAGCAGTTTAGAGGCAATTAGCAATCAGCCCCAGCATTTT. Encoded protein: CASSLEAISNQPQHF.

In its sample, this clonotype was seen many times. The CDR3 DNA follows: TGTGCCAGCAGCTTAAGAGGGGACGGCACCGGGGAGCTGTTTTTT. This gives the protein CASSLRGDGTGELFF. The chain uses TRBV11-2 and TRBJ2-2; D could derive from TRBD1 or TRBD2 (5 bases each). Per germline, CDR1 SGHAT and CDR2 FQNNGV. Trimming stripped 2 bases from V and 4 bases from J, with 11 bases between. This CDR3 has 15 amino acids.

In regard to this clonotype: It differs at one base from a far larger clone, so likely a read error. The V and J genes are TRBV11-2 and TRBJ2-1, with D hard to call. The CDR3 totals 15 residues. V shed 7 bases and J shed 10 bases, with 23 bases lying between them. CDR1 is SGHAT, CDR2 FQNNGV, per germline. The DNA of the CDR3 is TGTGCCAGCACCATCTCTCTTGGCGCCTCCTACGAGCAGTTCTTC. Its protein is CASTISLGASYEQFF.

There are a few counts of this clonotype. The chain links TRBV6-1 to TRBJ2-4, with D possibly matching TRBD2 (5 bases). Deletions cut 4 bases from V and 0 bases from J, with 16 bases between. Germline-derived CDR1 and CDR2 are MNHNS and SASEGT. The CDR3 spans 17 residues. CDR3 in amino acids: CASSVLDSKAAKNIQYF. CDR3 nucleotide sequence: TGTGCCAGCAGTGTACTAGATTCGAAGGCAGCCAAAAACATTCAGTACTTC.